Shown below are 30 T cell receptor beta chains from a single sample sequenced in a study of T cell repertoires in cytomegalovirus infection. Using its own MiXCR run on the reads, TCRdb lists one record per CDR3 protein. The sample carries about 680,000 distinct CDR3 sequences, 24% recorded once. Sequences were obtained from CD8+ T cells from PBMCs. These receptors all stem from a human donor in good health (CMV status not recorded). Some clones in this sample may be carry-over from other donors' samples.

Concerning this clonotype itself: This could be a read error, since a much larger clone is one nucleotide away. The V and J genes are TRBV7-2 and TRBJ2-2; D is ambiguous. The V gene's germline CDR1 is SGHTA and CDR2 FQGNSA. The CDR3 spans 16 residues. This chain's CDR3 is CVSSLVPGRLTGELFF. In nucleotides, the CDR3 is TGTGTCAGCAGCCTAGTTCCAGGTCGTTTGACCGGGGAGCTGTTTTTT.

The V gene is TRBV2, the J gene TRBJ2-1; 8 nucleotides match TRBD2. The trim removed 8 bases at V and 9 bases at J, leaving 9 bases unmatched. The CDR3 totals 13 residues. Germline loops: CDR1 SNHLY, CDR2 FYNNEI. CDR3 sequence: CASSGLGVTEQFF. The CDR3 nucleotides read TGTGCCAGCTCGGGACTAGGAGTTACTGAGCAGTTCTTC.

The chain couples TRBV28 to TRBJ1-5, with D hard to call. CDR1 is MDHEN and CDR2 is SYDVKM in the germline V gene. Trimming took off 7 bases at V and 5 bases at J, with 12 bases between the two ends. The CDR3 has 13 residues. CDR3 residues: CASTGLLYQPQHF. The CDR3 DNA reads TGTGCCAGCACCGGGCTCCTATATCAGCCCCAGCATTTT.

The chain couples TRBV28 to TRBJ2-3; 9 bases match TRBD1. The CDR3 has 15 residues. Germline values: CDR1 MDHEN, CDR2 SYDVKM. V was pared by 0 bases and J by 3 bases, with 1 base of the junction left unmatched. CDR3 sequence reads: CASSLWTGGTDTQYF. For the CDR3, the DNA is TGTGCCAGCAGTTTATGGACAGGGGGAACAGATACGCAGTATTTT.

This clonotype showed up many times. The chain uses TRBV7-6 and TRBJ2-7; D is unresolved. Trimming removed 2 bases from V and 0 bases from J, with 11 bases in between. Germline lookup yields CDR1 SGHVS and CDR2 FNYEAQ. The CDR3 runs to 15 residues. As DNA, the CDR3 is TGTGCCAGCAGCTTAAAGGCGGAAAGCTCCTACGAGCAGTACGTC. Residues: CASSLKAESSYEQYV.

The V gene is TRBV6-1, the J gene TRBJ1-5; 7 bases are a match to TRBD1. This CDR3 has 17 amino acids. Germline lookup yields CDR1 MNHNS and CDR2 SASEGT. J was trimmed by 8 bases and V by 5 bases; bases with no gene match: 18. The CDR3 bases are TGTGCCAGCAGTTCCTCAACAGGGGCTGTGGATGGTGAGCCCCAGCATTTT. This translates into CASSSSTGAVDGEPQHF.

This chain connects TRBV29-1 to TRBJ1-2; TRBD1 might be the D (6 bases). There are 16 residues in the CDR3. V gave up 1 base and J gave up 5 bases, with 20 bases separating them. Germline V lookup: CDR1 SQVTM, CDR2 ANQGSEA. CDR3 nucleotides: TGCAGCGTTGAAGTTGTGTGGCAGCCAAGGGGGTATGGCTACACCTTC. The encoded protein is CSVEVVWQPRGYGYTF.

Notes on this clonotype: A much bigger clone sits one base away, suggesting this may be a read error. The V gene is TRBV12-3 or TRBV12-4, the J gene TRBJ2-7; D possibly corresponds to TRBD1 (5 bases). The CDR3 spans 13 residues. In DNA, the CDR3 is TGTGTCAGCAGCGCAGGGTCGTGGAACGAGCAGTACGTC. It specifies CVSSAGSWNEQYV.

The table lists this clonotype with a few counts. J is TRBJ2-7 and V is TRBV5-5; a possible D gene is TRBD2 (5 bases). Germline-derived CDR1 and CDR2 are SGHKS and YYEKEE (reference sequence). Trimming took 4 bases from V and 7 from J, leaving 9 bases between them. This CDR3 is 11 amino acids long. This CDR3 is CASSNPGEQYV. CDR3 nucleotide sequence: TGTGCCAGCAGCAACCCGGGGGAGCAGTACGTC.

The chain has TRBV11-2 and TRBJ2-4; TRBD2 matches at 12 bases. Germline trimming cut 5 bases from V and 0 bases from J; bases unmatched to any gene: 8. This CDR3 is 18 amino acids long. Germline V lookup: CDR1 SGHAT, CDR2 FQNNGV. The CDR3 nucleotides read TGTGCCAGCAGCCCGACTAGCGGGGGAGAGATAGCCAAAAACATTCAGTACTTC. It translates to CASSPTSGGEIAKNIQYF.

The table lists this clonotype with a few counts. The rearrangement uses TRBV3-1 and TRBJ2-3; 8 bases are a match to TRBD1. The CDR3 sequence is 16 residues long. Germline V gene lookup returns CDR1 LGHDT and CDR2 YNNKEL (reference sequence). Germline trimming cut 4 bases from V and 6 bases from J; bases unmatched to any gene: 12. The CDR3 protein is CASSPGGEPLTDTQYF. CDR3 DNA: TGTGCCAGCAGCCCAGGGGGCGAGCCTCTTACGGATACGCAGTATTTT.

The chain combines TRBV7-9 with TRBJ1-5; 7 bases match TRBD1. Germline V gene lookup returns CDR1 SEHNR and CDR2 FQNEAQ (reference sequence). V lost 5 bases to trimming and J lost 5 bases; unmatched junction nucleotides: 9. The CDR3 totals 15 residues. The CDR3 sequence is CASSPTGEVDQPQHF. The CDR3 DNA reads as TGTGCCAGCAGCCCAACAGGGGAAGTGGATCAGCCCCAGCATTTT.

This clonotype showed up many times. This sequence joins TRBV4-2 and TRBJ1-2; D is ambiguous. This CDR3 has 16 residues. Germline V gene data show CDR1 as LGHNA and CDR2 as YNFKEQ. Trimming removed 6 bases at V and 1 base at J, with 18 bases between. The CDR3 is CASRLESGSGNYGYTF. Written as DNA, the CDR3 is TGTGCCAGCAGACTGGAGTCGGGTTCTGGTAACTATGGCTACACCTTC.

About this clonotype: A much larger clone differs from this one at a single base, so this may be a read error. The chain's CDR3 is CANSPRLAWETQYF. In DNA, the CDR3 is TGTGCCAACAGCCCCCGACTAGCGTGGGAGACCCAGTACTTC. This chain links TRBV11-2 with TRBJ2-5; 8 bases line up with TRBD2. CDR3 length: 14 residues. CDR1 and CDR2 from the germline V gene are SGHAT and FQNNGV.

This clonotype was counted at least ten times. V is TRBV15 and J is TRBJ2-1; 9 positions match TRBD1. The CDR3 extends over 15 amino acids. Germline V CDR1 and CDR2: LNHNV, YYDKDF (reference sequence). V lost 6 bases to trimming and J lost 8 bases; unmatched junction nucleotides: 11. The CDR3 sequence: CATSHTGTGSDEQFF. The CDR3 DNA is TGTGCCACCAGTCATACCGGGACAGGGTCTGATGAGCAGTTCTTC.

In this sample, this clonotype turned up many times. V and J are TRBV6-2 or TRBV6-3 and TRBJ2-1; the D is unclear. Germline lookup yields CDR1 MNHEY and CDR2 SVGEGT. V gave up 5 bases and J gave up 0 bases, with 17 bases separating them. The CDR3 is 17 amino acids. This chain's CDR3 is CASSTGDFVSSYNEQFF. The CDR3 DNA follows: TGTGCCAGCAGTACCGGAGACTTTGTCAGCTCCTACAATGAGCAGTTCTTC.

This clonotype has at least ten counts. The CDR3 coding sequence is TGTGCCAGCAATTTAGCGGGGGCCTACAATGAGCAGTTCTTC. This sequence encodes CASNLAGAYNEQFF. The chain is built from TRBV7-2 and TRBJ2-1; the match to TRBD2 covers 9 bases. After removal of 7 bases from V and 2 bases from J, the junction contained 3 bases not matched to a gene. Germline CDR1 SGHTA, CDR2 FQGNSA. The CDR3 is 14 amino acids.

V gene TRBV12-3 or TRBV12-4 combines with J gene TRBJ1-4; D is unclear. Trimming shortened V by 5 bases and J by 8 bases, and 15 bases separated the two germline ends. The CDR3 covers 14 residues. CDR3 region: CASSGVGFGEKLFF. Written as DNA, the CDR3 is TGTGCCAGCAGTGGAGTGGGTTTCGGAGAAAAACTGTTTTTT.

This chain uses TRBV10-3 with TRBJ2-5; the D gene could be TRBD1 or TRBD2 (6 bases each). The V and J ends lost 4 bases and 4 bases respectively, with 19 bases between them. There are 16 residues in the CDR3. The V gene's germline CDR1 is ENHRY and CDR2 SYGVKD. Here the CDR3 DNA reads TGTGCCATCAGTGGGCGAGGGGGGCGAGGAGGAGAGACCCAGTACTTC. Its protein product is CAISGRGGRGGETQYF.

The chain uses TRBV4-1 and TRBJ2-2; 9 bases line up with TRBD1. The trim removed 8 bases at V and 1 base at J, leaving 2 bases unmatched. The CDR3 is 14 residues long. Germline values: CDR1 MGHRA, CDR2 YSYEKL. CDR3 nucleotide sequence: TGCGCCAGCCGGACAGGGGAGAACACCGGGGAGCTGTTTTTT. It specifies CASRTGENTGELFF.

At least ten counts were recorded for this clonotype. The chain combines TRBV7-6 with TRBJ2-1, with TRBD2 matching over 7 bases. The junction had 8 bases not matched to a gene; V was cut back by 1 base and J by 2 bases. The CDR3 contains 17 residues. Germline-derived CDR1 and CDR2 are SGHVS and FNYEAQ. CDR3 residues: CASSLEVGGVTYNEQFF. Written as DNA, the CDR3 is TGTGCCAGCAGCTTAGAGGTGGGAGGGGTTACCTACAATGAGCAGTTCTTC.

This chain joins TRBV5-5 and TRBJ2-7, with D possibly matching TRBD1 (6 bases). Germline V gives CDR1 SGHKS, CDR2 YYEKEE (reference sequence). This CDR3 comprises 15 residues. V gave up 3 bases and J gave up 4 bases, with 17 bases separating them. DNA of the CDR3: TGTGCCAGCAGCTCCGTGGAAGGGGGACCATACGAGCAGTACTTC. Its protein is CASSSVEGGPYEQYF.

The chain uses TRBV6-2 or TRBV6-3 and TRBJ1-1, with TRBD1 as a possible D gene (5 bases). This CDR3 contains 14 residues. The V end lost 2 bases, the J end lost 5 bases, and 12 bases lay between the germline ends. Germline CDR1 and CDR2: MNHEY and SVGEGT. DNA of the CDR3: TGTGCCAGCAGTTACGCGGGGGAATATACTGAAGCTTTCTTT. This codes for CASSYAGEYTEAFF.

This clonotype was seen repeatedly, ten times or more. A read error may produce the germline difference seen at one junction end. The chain carries TRBV6-2 or TRBV6-3 and TRBJ1-2; no reliable D call. CDR3 length: 12 residues. Germline values: CDR1 MNHEY, CDR2 SVGEGT. The CDR3 is CASSYSIVVEDF. CDR3 nucleotide sequence: TGTGCCAGCAGTTACTCGATTGTTGTGGAAGACTTC.

The chain combines TRBV7-9 with TRBJ2-1; D might be TRBD1 (6 bases). Between the trimmed V and J ends, which lost 10 bases and 7 bases, there was a span of 11 bases. This CDR3 comprises 11 residues. The germline gives CDR1 SEHNR, CDR2 FQNEAQ (reference sequence). The CDR3 DNA reads as TGTGCCAACAACAGGGTTAATGAGCAGTTCTTC. Translated, it gives CANNRVNEQFF.

The V call is TRBV7-9, the J call TRBJ2-1; TRBD1 is a possible D gene (5 bases). Trimming removed 2 bases from V and 7 bases from J, with 6 bases in between. CDR1 is SEHNR and CDR2 is FQNEAQ in the germline V gene (reference sequence). This CDR3 has 12 residues. Here the CDR3 reads CASSLNRNEQFF. The CDR3 region has the DNA TGTGCCAGCAGCTTAAACAGGAATGAGCAGTTCTTC.

V gene TRBV7-9 combines with J gene TRBJ1-2, with D maybe TRBD1 (5 bases). This CDR3 is built from 17 residues. V dropped 4 bases and J dropped 2 bases, with 20 bases sitting between them. From germline, CDR1 is SEHNR and CDR2 FQNEAQ (reference sequence). The CDR3 nucleotides are TGTGCCAGCAGCTCCTTAATCAGACCGGGGCAAAACTATGGCTACACCTTC. Amino acids: CASSSLIRPGQNYGYTF.

This clonotype has only a few counts. The V call is TRBV9, the J call TRBJ2-1, with D unresolved. From germline, CDR1 is SGDLS and CDR2 YYNGEE. Trimming left V 3 bases short and J 8 bases short, with 12 bases between. CDR3 length: 13 amino acids. The CDR3 sequence is CASSASPGHEQFF. As DNA, the CDR3 is TGTGCCAGCAGCGCCTCTCCTGGGCATGAGCAGTTCTTC. The entire variable domain, with the rest obtained from reference TRBV9 and TRBJ2-1, is as follows: DSGVTQTPKHLITATGQRVTLRCSPRSGDLSVYWYQQSLDQGLQFLIQYYNGEERAKGNILERFSAQQFPDLHSELNLSSLELGDSALYFCASSASPGHEQFFGPGTRLTVL.

This clonotype has just a few counts. This chain uses TRBV7-9 with TRBJ2-7; 7 bases map to TRBD2. Germline loops: CDR1 SEHNR, CDR2 FQNEAQ (reference sequence). The trim removed 4 bases at V and 3 bases at J, leaving 6 bases unmatched. This CDR3 is 14 amino acids long. The CDR3: CASSYGGILYEQYF. The CDR3 nucleotides read TGTGCCAGCAGCTACGGGGGGATCCTCTACGAGCAGTACTTC.

There are many counts of this clonotype. This chain joins TRBV10-2 and TRBJ1-1; D ambiguous. The CDR3 is made up of 14 amino acids. Germline V gives CDR1 WSHSY, CDR2 SAAADI. Trimming stripped 6 bases from V and 13 bases from J, with 24 bases between. CDR3 region: CASRGEGREPGDFF. The CDR3 nucleotides read TGCGCCAGCAGGGGTGAGGGCCGGGAACCAGGTGATTTCTTT.